Below are 18 T cell receptor beta chains sequenced from a single sample in a study of blood T cell repertoires in COVID-19. Clones were read by immunoSEQ multiplex PCR, and TCRdb kept only the in-frame ones, dropping some. The repertoire holds 150,000 to 200,000 clones, with 70% to 90% as singletons. Input material: peripheral blood. These receptors were obtained from a man aged 45-60 years with active or convalescent COVID-19.

This rearrangement joins TRBV10-1 to TRBJ1-1; 8 bases are a match to TRBD1. Germline CDR1 is WNHNN and CDR2 is SYGVQD (reference sequence). Unmatched junction bases numbered 7, after V lost 6 bases and J lost 10 bases. CDR3 length equals 12 residues. CDR3 coding DNA: TGCGCCAGCAGGGAGGGGACAGGTCGAGCTTTCTTT. Translated: CASREGTGRAFF.

This chain joins TRBV10-3 and TRBJ1-2; 8 bases match TRBD1. CDR1 ENHRY and CDR2 SYGVKD come from the germline V gene. V lost 2 bases to trimming and J lost 4 bases; unmatched junction nucleotides: 0. The length of the CDR3 is 13 residues. This CDR3 is CAISEDRGYGYTF. DNA for the CDR3: TGTGCCATCAGTGAGGACAGGGGCTATGGCTACACCTTC.

The rearrangement uses TRBV6-4 and TRBJ2-2; TRBD1 is a possible D gene (5 bases). Per germline, CDR1 MRHNA and CDR2 SNTAGT. Trimming shortened V by 3 bases and J by 0 bases, and 8 bases separated the two germline ends. The CDR3 spans 15 residues. CDR3 in amino acids: CASSEAGTNTGELFF. The CDR3 DNA reads as TGTGCCAGCAGTGAAGCAGGGACGAACACCGGGGAGCTGTTTTTT.

The chain has TRBV2 and TRBJ2-1; D might be TRBD1 (5 bases). Germline CDR1 SNHLY, CDR2 FYNNEI. V was cut by 4 bases and J by 0 bases, with 7 bases left in between. The CDR3 consists of 14 residues. CDR3 loop: CASSGRASYNEQFF. CDR3 nucleotides: TGTGCCAGCAGTGGCAGGGCCTCCTACAATGAGCAGTTCTTC.

V is TRBV19 and J is TRBJ2-2; TRBD1 agrees at 9 bases. Looked up from germline, CDR1 is LNHDA and CDR2 is SQIVND (reference sequence). The CDR3 sequence is 17 residues long. V shed 7 bases and J 7 bases; nucleotides not matched to a gene: 16. The CDR3 region is CASTDPGGQGVNGELFF. The CDR3 DNA sequence: TGTGCCAGTACCGATCCGGGGGGACAGGGCGTTAACGGGGAGCTGTTTTTT.

The chain combines TRBV11-3 with TRBJ2-3, with 13 bases aligning to TRBD2. Germline V gene lookup returns CDR1 SGHNT and CDR2 YENEEA. With 0 bases clipped from V and 2 bases from J, the junction kept 11 bases outside the gene matches. The CDR3 is made up of 20 amino acids. As DNA, the CDR3 is TGTGCCAGCAGCTTAGACGGATTAGACGGGACTAGCGGGAACACAGATACGCAGTATTTT. It encodes CASSLDGLDGTSGNTDTQYF. Combining the CDR3 with reference TRBV11-3 and TRBJ2-3 gives the whole variable domain EAGVVQSPRYKIIEKKQPVAFWCNPISGHNTLYWYLQNLGQGPELLIRYENEEAVDDSQLPKDRFSAERLKGVDSTLKIQPAELGDSAVYLCASSLDGLDGTSGNTDTQYFGPGTRLTVL.

The chain combines TRBV7-9 with TRBJ1-1; 8 positions agree with TRBD1. Germline V gene sequence: CDR1 SEHNR, CDR2 FQNEAQ (reference sequence). Trimming at V came to 2 bases and at J to 7 bases, leaving 3 bases not matched to a gene. This CDR3 region has 13 residues. The CDR3 loop reads CASSLMTGDEAFF. The CDR3 nucleotides read TGTGCCAGCAGCTTAATGACAGGGGATGAAGCTTTCTTT.

The chain uses TRBV6-4 and TRBJ2-1, with D possibly being TRBD2 (6 bases). The V and J ends lost 6 bases and 6 bases respectively, with 15 bases between them. Germline V gene lookup returns CDR1 MRHNA and CDR2 SNTAGT. This CDR3 comprises 14 residues. CDR3 sequence reads: CASSPMGGINEQFF. CDR3 in DNA: TGTGCCAGCAGCCCAATGGGGGGAATCAATGAGCAGTTCTTC.

The CDR3 loop reads CASSPTLAGGKYEQYF. The CDR3 DNA reads as TGTGCCAGCAGCCCGACACTAGCGGGGGGCAAATACGAGCAGTACTTC. This chain links TRBV3-1 (or the pseudogene TRBV3-2) with TRBJ2-7; the match to TRBD2 covers 12 bases. The junction had 8 bases not matched to a gene; V was cut back by 4 bases and J by 4 bases. The CDR3 has 16 amino acids. Germline values: CDR1 LGHDT, CDR2 YNNKEL (reference sequence).

The chain carries TRBV5-5 and TRBJ1-5, with a possible D match to TRBD1 (6 bases). The ends were cut back, 1 base at V and 3 bases at J, with 14 bases in the middle. The CDR3 sequence is 16 residues long. The germline V gene has CDR1 SGHKS and CDR2 YYEKEE (reference sequence). This CDR3 is CASSLIWDTSNQPQHF. The CDR3 DNA reads as TGTGCCAGCAGCTTGATATGGGACACATCCAATCAGCCCCAGCATTTT.

V is TRBV3-1 (or the pseudogene TRBV3-2) and J is TRBJ2-1; possible D gene TRBD2, 5 bases. CDR3 length: 13 amino acids. Germline assignment: CDR1 LGHDT and CDR2 YNNKEL (reference sequence). Between the trimmed V and J ends, which lost 4 bases and 7 bases, there was a span of 11 bases. DNA of the CDR3: TGTGCCAGCAGCCCGGACTCCCTAAATGAGCAGTTCTTC. The encoded protein is CASSPDSLNEQFF.

The rearrangement links TRBV27 to TRBJ2-2, with TRBD2 as a possible D gene (6 bases). Germline CDR1 MNHEY, CDR2 SMNVEV (reference sequence). This CDR3 is built from 16 residues. Trimming took off 4 bases at V and 6 bases at J, with 18 bases between the two ends. The CDR3 sequence: CASSSLATLPPGELFF. CDR3 nucleotide sequence: TGTGCCAGCAGTTCACTAGCCACCCTCCCCCCCGGGGAGCTGTTTTTT.

The chain joins TRBV14 to TRBJ2-4, with a weak D call TRBD1 (5 bases). The V end lost 4 bases, the J end lost 1 base, and 8 bases lay between the germline ends. Per the germline V gene, CDR1 is SGHDN and CDR2 is FVKESK. The CDR3 consists of 14 residues. For the CDR3, the DNA is TGTGCCAGCAGCCTTCGACAGGCCAAAAACATTCAGTACTTC. It is translated as CASSLRQAKNIQYF.

The rearrangement links TRBV7-3 to TRBJ2-3; 8 nucleotides line up with TRBD1. J gave up 3 bases and V 2 bases, and 4 bases lay outside the gene matches. Germline CDR1 reads SGHTA; CDR2 reads FQGTGA. CDR3 size: 15 residues. The CDR3 DNA is TGTGCCAGCAGCTTACAGGGGGCTTTGACAGATACGCAGTATTTT. It specifies CASSLQGALTDTQYF.

The chain employs TRBV20-1 and TRBJ1-2, with D possibly being TRBD1 (5 bases). The CDR3 extends over 11 amino acids. Germline V gene sequence: CDR1 DFQATT, CDR2 SNEGSKA (reference sequence). V lost 6 bases and J lost 4, with 9 bases in between. CDR3 in amino acids: CSAMTAYGYTF. As DNA, the CDR3 is TGCAGTGCAATGACAGCCTATGGCTACACCTTC.

V gene TRBV18 combines with J gene TRBJ2-5; 7 bases fit TRBD1. The CDR3 totals 13 residues. Germline V gives CDR1 KGHSH, CDR2 LQKENI. The V and J ends lost 3 bases and 5 bases, in that order; junction bases with no gene match: 3. This CDR3 is CASSPSQGETQYF. For the CDR3, the DNA is TGTGCCAGCTCACCCTCACAGGGGGAGACCCAGTACTTC.

The J gene is TRBJ2-1, the V gene TRBV3-1 (or the pseudogene TRBV3-2); tentatively, D is TRBD1 (6 bases). The germline V gene has CDR1 LGHDT and CDR2 YNNKEL (reference sequence). The CDR3 is made up of 13 amino acids. Trimming left V 7 bases short and J 3 bases short, with 10 bases between. CDR3: CASTGVGYNEQFF. CDR3 DNA sequence: TGTGCCAGCACAGGGGTCGGCTACAATGAGCAGTTCTTC.

The V call is TRBV14, the J call TRBJ1-5, with 8 nucleotides matching TRBD1. The CDR3 has 19 amino acids. Germline-derived CDR1 and CDR2 are SGHDN and FVKESK. V lost 1 base, J lost 0 bases, and 11 bases stayed unmatched. The CDR3 protein is CASSQGPGQVAYSNQPQHF. The CDR3 DNA sequence: TGTGCCAGCAGCCAAGGACCGGGACAGGTGGCCTATAGCAATCAGCCCCAGCATTTT. Combining the CDR3 with reference TRBV14 and TRBJ1-5 gives the whole variable domain EAGVTQFPSHSVIEKGQTVTLRCDPISGHDNLYWYRRVMGKEIKFLLHFVKESKQDESGMPNNRFLAERTGGTYSTLKVQPAELEDSGVYFCASSQGPGQVAYSNQPQHFGDGTRLSIL.